This T cell receptor (beta chain) appears in the sequencing data of a study of T cell responses to AZD1222 COVID-19 vaccine (dated by TCRdb to the early 2020s). Regarding the study in general: Because spike-specific TCR depth and breadth did not differ between the two schedules, AZD1222 recipients who got a second dose at roughly 4 weeks were pooled with those who got a second dose at roughly 12 weeks. Trial participants were enrolled into age subgroups of 18-55, 56-69 and 70-plus years, which contained approximately 150, 28 and 58 TCR-sequenced participants, respectively. TCR sequencing was performed for roughly 240 trial participants, of whom 200 to 210 were given two doses of AZD1222 and around 26 were given two doses of MenACWY control vaccine.

About this clone: What this receptor recognizes is not known. One base away there is no much larger clone; base qualities are not given.

General conclusions and limits of the study: No day 14 peak-response samples were available, so repertoires were characterized only after the peak T cell response. Vaccine-associated CD4 TCRs spanned the whole spike protein, with dominant responses in regions 160-218 and 743-854. Participants were mostly white British and included more females than males, and it was suggested by the authors that clonal diversity may have been underestimated. Spike-specific TCR breadth and depth rose significantly after two AZD1222 doses compared with day 0 and with MenACWY recipients. In the small 56-69-year group, the increase in depth fell short of significance, most likely because of low power. Conclusions about previously exposed vaccinees were limited because only five to seven AZD1222 recipients were SARS-CoV-2 seropositive at baseline. Reportedly, close to half of the unique spike-specific TCRs recognized epitopes lying outside the regions that are mutated in the B.1.351 and B.1.1.7 variants.

CDR1 and CDR2 are drawn from the germline V gene: SGDLS, YYNGEE. V is pared back by 0 bases and J by 5 bases, with 11 bases lying between the germline termini. The CDR3 spans 15 residues, from the cysteine through the phenylalanine. Of the read, only the CDR3 DNA is kept; its 45 bases are in frame from base 1. This specimen's time point label, per the study, means: baseline before first vaccination. The vaccinee samples were drawn from two UK trials, COV001 and COV002, one of which was a single-blind randomized controlled phase 2/3 trial testing AZD1222 (ChAdOx1 nCoV-19) in healthy adults. For TCRbeta chain sequencing, PBMC samples from trial participants were taken at day 0 and at day 28 after the second dose. The CDR3 regions of human TCRbeta chains were analyzed by immunosequencing. As for how the authors treated the data: TCRs in the repertoires were matched against a reference library of SARS-CoV-2-specific TCRs that had been generated with the MIRA antigen-specificity platform. Breadth meant the fraction of unique TCRs that were SARS-CoV-2-associated, whereas depth meant the fraction of total T cells that were SARS-CoV-2-associated. Using the MIRA data, each spike-specific TCR was mapped to the spike region that the TCR reacts to and placed in a CD4 or CD8 class. Log10-transformed breadth and depth values were compared by one-way ANOVA with Sidak's multiple comparisons tests. TCRdb retrieved this table from immuneACCESS and kept in-frame rearrangements only. Not all clones are present; in checked studies, unresolved V genes account for under half, and no reason is known for the remainder. The V and J calls and the clone size are those of that table, but D and trimming were determined from the DNA. Here the sample has approximately 65,000 clones; more than 70% occur a single time. The biggest ten clones account for more than 13% of the sample.

The source of this sequence is an adult in good health. The sequences come from peripheral blood, collected on day 0 of AZD1222 vaccination. The sequence joins TRBV9 to TRBJ2-2; the D region is possibly TRBD1 or TRBD2, each matching across 5 bases. The CDR3 sequence is CASSVVQGRTGELFF. The nucleotide sequence is TGTGCCAGCAGCGTAGTGCAGGGACGAACCGGGGAGCTGTTTTTT. Beyond the CDR3, the reference TRBV9 and TRBJ2-2 genes provide the residues; the full variable domain reads: DSGVTQTPKHLITATGQRVTLRCSPRSGDLSVYWYQQSLDQGLQFLIQYYNGEERAKGNILERFSAQQFPDLHSELNLSSLELGDSALYFCASSVVQGRTGELFFGEGSRLTVL.